The clone carrying this T cell receptor (beta chain) has ten or more counts. Time point specified: before trial treatment. As their treatment, donors received nivolumab, ipilimumab, aspirin, low-dose cyclophosphamide and low-dose radiotherapy. Unmatched junction bases numbered 3, after V lost 1 base and J lost 3 bases. CDR1 is MNHNY and CDR2 is SVGAGI in the germline V gene (reference sequence). The CDR3 consists of 17 residues. The data stem from a study of low-dose radiotherapy and immunotherapy resistance in tumors. In the study overall: Each fraction given to Cohort 2 every two weeks delivered 1 Gy, and the total reached 13 Gy over 26 weeks. The patients were given nivolumab 240 mg every two weeks and ipilimumab 1 mg/kg every six weeks, through an intravenous route.

First-strand cDNA relied on TRAV- and TRBV-specific primers spanning alpha and beta chains. The TCRs were subjected to amplification over around 19 PCR cycles employing a constant-region primer in conjunction with a V-primer adapter. TCRdb redid the calling of the reads with MiXCR, one entry per CDR3 protein. This table has roughly 54,000 distinct CDR3 sequences, less than 25% appearing once. The J gene is TRBJ2-3, the V gene TRBV6-6; TRBD2 matches at 14 bases. This clonotype was obtained from a male donor with prostate cancer. The source material was PBMCs, sampled before treatment. CDR3 protein: CASSYFGTSGGTDTQYF. As DNA, the CDR3 is TGTGCCAGCAGTTACTTTGGGACTAGCGGGGGAACAGATACGCAGTATTTT.